The 3 T cell receptor beta chains presented below share a single source sample, sequenced in a study of cytomegalovirus exposure and HLA in healthy donors. Amplification used 60 Vbeta primers and 13 Jbeta primers. Clones were sequenced by immunoSEQ multiplex PCR, and TCRdb holds only the in-frame ones, with some missing. Of 110,000 to 150,000 clones in the sample, over 75% were seen once. Sequenced input: PBMCs. These receptors were taken from a man aged 30 to 45 in good health and CMV-seronegative.

The sample holds a few counts of this clone. This chain connects TRBV5-1 to TRBJ1-1; D is possibly TRBD1 (5 bases). The length of the CDR3 is 15 residues. The germline V and J ends were trimmed by 4 bases and 3 bases, with 16 bases remaining between them. CDR1 and CDR2 (germline): SGHRS, YFSETQ. The CDR3 is CASSPGVQVDTEAFF. The CDR3 DNA reads TGCGCCAGCAGCCCTGGTGTACAGGTTGACACTGAAGCTTTCTTT.

This chain links TRBV19 with TRBJ1-4; D might be TRBD1 (5 bases). CDR1 is LNHDA and CDR2 is SQIVND in the germline V gene (reference sequence). The CDR3 sequence is 15 residues long. V lost 5 bases to trimming and J lost 5 bases, with 15 bases between them. The CDR3, as DNA: TGTGCCAGTAGTCCTCGTGCGGGGGGGAATGAAAAACTGTTTTTT. Translation: CASSPRAGGNEKLFF.

The genes are TRBV18 and TRBJ2-2; D is unclear. The CDR3 extends over 14 amino acids. Germline CDR1 reads KGHSH; CDR2 reads LQKENI. V lost 3 bases and J lost 6, with 11 bases in between. The CDR3 is CASSPARRPGELFF. Here the CDR3 DNA reads TGTGCCAGCTCACCCGCGCGGCGTCCCGGGGAGCTGTTTTTT.